The rows below give T cell receptor beta chains drawn from one sample of a study of T cell repertoires in cytomegalovirus infection. TCRdb fed the reads into MiXCR, producing one record per CDR3 protein. This sample has approximately 500,000 distinct CDR3 sequences; approximately 15% occur once, and the top ten carry roughly a quarter. Material for sequencing was CD8+ T cells from PBMCs. The source is a human donor in good health (CMV status not recorded). Some clones in this sample may be carry-over from other donors' samples. The CDR3 runs from the conserved cysteine through the conserved F or W. D genes are given only for firm matches. Expanded clones get a size class; other rows say once, few or many, or leave the size out.

abundance	d_gene	v_gene	j_gene	CDR3nt	CDR3aa
many	TRBD2	TRBV2	TRBJ2-1	TGTGCCAGCAACCGACTAGCGGACTCCTACAATGAGCAGTTCTTC	CASNRLADSYNEQFF
NA	NA	TRBV23-1	TRBJ2-5	TGCGCCAGCAGTCAATGGCGCGGATTACAAGAGACCCAGTACTTC	CASSQWRGLQETQYF
many	NA	TRBV12-3/TRBV12-4	TRBJ1-5	TGTGCCAGCACGGGGGGACCGGGAAATCAGCCCCAGCATTTT	CASTGGPGNQPQHF
few	TRBD1	TRBV3-1	TRBJ1-2	TGTGCCAGCAGCCCACAGGGGGACTATGGCTACACCTTC	CASSPQGDYGYTF
NA	NA	TRBV19	TRBJ1-1	TGTGCCAGCGGGAGCAGGGCGATGAACACTGAAGCTTTCTTT	CASGSRAMNTEAFF
NA	NA	TRBV9	TRBJ2-7	TGTGCCAGCAGCGTAGGGCAATTGAGGTACGAGCAGTACTTC	CASSVGQLRYEQYF
many	TRBD1	TRBV27	TRBJ1-2	TGTGCCAGCAGTTTGGCAGGGGGCAGGCACTATGGCTACACCTTC	CASSLAGGRHYGYTF
NA	NA	TRBV7-9	TRBJ1-1	TGTGCCAGCAGCTTACTAGGGGTTGGTGAAGCTTTCTTT	CASSLLGVGEAFF
many	TRBD2	TRBV4-2	TRBJ2-2	TGTGCCAGCAGCCAAACTAGCGACGAGCTGTTTTTT	CASSQTSDELFF
few	NA	TRBV7-9	TRBJ2-7	TGTGCCAGCAGCTACCCCGGAGGGAGCAATTACGAGCAGTACTTC	CASSYPGGSNYEQYF
few	NA	TRBV28	TRBJ1-5	TGTGCCAGCAGTTTAAGGGTGGCAGCTTATAGCAATCAGCCCCAGCATTTT	CASSLRVAAYSNQPQHF
NA	NA	TRBV27	TRBJ1-2	TGTGCCAGCAGTTTAAACAGGCAGGGGTATGGCTACACCTTC	CASSLNRQGYGYTF
few	TRBD1	TRBV14	TRBJ1-1	TGTGCCAGCAGCCAAGAGGGACAGGGGGCGACGGACACTGAAGCTTTCTTT	CASSQEGQGATDTEAFF
NA	TRBD1	TRBV7-9	TRBJ2-7	TGTGCCAGCAGCCAACCGACAGGGCCGTCCTACGAGCAGTACTTC	CASSQPTGPSYEQYF
once	TRBD1	TRBV6-6	TRBJ2-4	TGTGCCAGCAGTTACAGACAGGGTCTAGACAAAAACATTCAGTACTTC	CASSYRQGLDKNIQYF
NA	TRBD1	TRBV3-1	TRBJ1-1	TGTGCCAGCAGCCAAGATCTGGGGACAGACACTGAAGCTTTCTTT	CASSQDLGTDTEAFF